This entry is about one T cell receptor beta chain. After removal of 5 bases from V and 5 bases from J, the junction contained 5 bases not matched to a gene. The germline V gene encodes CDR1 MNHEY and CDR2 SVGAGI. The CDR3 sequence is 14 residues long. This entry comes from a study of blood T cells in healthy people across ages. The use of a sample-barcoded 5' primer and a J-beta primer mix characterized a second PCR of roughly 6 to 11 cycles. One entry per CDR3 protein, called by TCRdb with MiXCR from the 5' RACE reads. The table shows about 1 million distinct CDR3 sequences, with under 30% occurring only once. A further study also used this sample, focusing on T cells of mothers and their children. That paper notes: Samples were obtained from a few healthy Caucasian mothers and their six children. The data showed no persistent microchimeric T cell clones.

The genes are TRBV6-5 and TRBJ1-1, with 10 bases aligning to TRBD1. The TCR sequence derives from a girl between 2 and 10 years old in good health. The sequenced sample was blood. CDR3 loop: CASSAGQGGTEAFF. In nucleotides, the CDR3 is TGTGCCAGCAGTGCCGGACAGGGGGGAACTGAAGCTTTCTTT.